Below, 16 T cell receptor beta chains from the same sample are listed, as sequenced in a study of cytomegalovirus exposure and HLA in healthy donors. The PCR had 60 Vbeta and 13 Jbeta primers. Produced via immunoSEQ multiplex PCR; TCRdb's table is partial and in-frame only. The sample holds 100,000 or so clones, about 79% seen once. The sample taken for sequencing was PBMCs. Receptors originate from a woman in her late teens or twenties in good health and CMV-seronegative.

Only one count was recorded for this clone. V and J are TRBV5-1 and TRBJ2-2; possibly TRBD2 for D (6 bases). Trimming cost V 3 bases and J 7 bases, with 13 bases left between them. CDR1 and CDR2 from the germline V gene are SGHRS and YFSETQ. The CDR3 is made up of 14 amino acids. This chain's CDR3 is CASSSKTGDGELFF. The DNA of the CDR3 is TGCGCCAGCAGCTCGAAAACGGGAGACGGGGAGCTGTTTTTT.

This chain connects TRBV6-5 to TRBJ1-2; possible D gene TRBD1, 6 bases. The V and J ends lost 2 bases and 8 bases respectively, with 12 bases between them. Per germline, CDR1 MNHEY and CDR2 SVGAGI. CDR3 length equals 13 residues. The CDR3 sequence is CASSYLRTDGYTF. CDR3 in DNA: TGTGCCAGCAGTTACCTCCGGACAGACGGCTACACCTTC.

The chain uses TRBV28 and TRBJ2-7, with 8 bases that match TRBD2. This CDR3 has 16 amino acids. V trimming: 7 bases; J trimming: 0 bases; junction bases outside the gene matches: 11. Germline assignment: CDR1 MDHEN and CDR2 SYDVKM. The CDR3 DNA is TGTGCCAGCATCCGGGACATCGGGACTAGCTCCTACGAGCAGTACTTC. This translates into CASIRDIGTSSYEQYF. The variable domain in full, with the rest retrieved from reference TRBV28 and TRBJ2-7, is DVKVTQSSRYLVKRTGEKVFLECVQDMDHENMFWYRQDPGLGLRLIYFSYDVKMKEKGDIPEGYSVSREKKERFSLILESASTNQTSMYLCASIRDIGTSSYEQYFGPGTRLTVT.

The V call is TRBV25-1, the J call TRBJ1-5; D gene unclear. Germline values: CDR1 MGHDK, CDR2 SYGVNS. The CDR3 has 14 amino acids. V lost 1 base and J lost 7, with 11 bases in between. The CDR3: CASSESGERQPQHF. In DNA, the CDR3 is TGTGCCAGCAGTGAATCCGGGGAGAGGCAGCCCCAGCATTTT.

This rearrangement joins TRBV6-1 to TRBJ2-5, with a tentative D call TRBD1 (8 bases). Germline CDR1 reads MNHNS; CDR2 reads SASEGT. Trimming took off 1 base at V and 9 bases at J, with 12 bases between the two ends. The CDR3 sequence is 13 residues long. DNA for the CDR3: TGTGCCAGCAGTGAAGGGACAGGGAGGGCCCAGTACTTC. Translation gives CASSEGTGRAQYF.

This sequence joins TRBV6-4 and TRBJ2-1; tentatively, D is TRBD2 (6 bases). This CDR3 is 16 amino acids long. Trimming shortened V by 6 bases and J by 9 bases, and 24 bases separated the two germline ends. The germline CDR1 and CDR2 sequences are MRHNA and SNTAGT. The CDR3 loop reads CASRIGWGGNSIEQFF. Here the CDR3 DNA reads TGTGCCAGCAGGATTGGTTGGGGCGGGAACTCTATTGAGCAGTTCTTC.

The CDR3 protein is CASSSTGGTDTQYF. In nucleotides, the CDR3 is TGTGCCAGCAGTTCAACGGGGGGCACAGATACGCAGTATTTT. V usage is TRBV9 and J usage is TRBJ2-3; tentatively, D is TRBD2 (6 bases). This CDR3 has 14 amino acids. With 5 bases removed from V and 1 base from J, the gap between germline ends came to 11 bases. CDR1 is SGDLS, CDR2 YYNGEE, per germline. The full variable domain, its missing parts supplied by reference TRBV9 and TRBJ2-3, is DSGVTQTPKHLITATGQRVTLRCSPRSGDLSVYWYQQSLDQGLQFLIQYYNGEERAKGNILERFSAQQFPDLHSELNLSSLELGDSALYFCASSSTGGTDTQYFGPGTRLTVL.

J is TRBJ2-3 and V is TRBV28, with a tentative D call TRBD1 (6 bases). Trimming took off 3 bases at V and 8 bases at J, with 9 bases between the two ends. Germline V gene sequence: CDR1 MDHEN, CDR2 SYDVKM. The CDR3 extends over 12 amino acids. The CDR3 sequence: CASSFLRGTQYF. In nucleotides, the CDR3 is TGTGCCAGCAGTTTTCTCAGGGGTACGCAGTATTTT.

This CDR3 is CASSPEGQGFHEQYF. CDR3 in DNA: TGCGCCAGCAGCCCGGAGGGACAGGGGTTCCACGAGCAGTACTTC. The chain is built from TRBV5-1 and TRBJ2-7, with TRBD1 matching 10 bases. This CDR3 spans 15 amino acids. Germline V gene lookup returns CDR1 SGHRS and CDR2 YFSETQ. V gave up 4 bases and J gave up 5 bases; unmatched junction bases: 9.

The CDR3 loop reads CASSLLSEGGRTGNTIYF. In DNA, the CDR3 is TGTGCCAGCAGCTTACTTTCCGAGGGGGGGCGTACTGGAAACACCATATATTTT. The chain carries TRBV7-9 and TRBJ1-3, with a weak D call TRBD1 (6 bases). The CDR3 is 18 residues long. V lost 2 bases, J lost 2 bases, and 19 bases lay in between. Germline V lookup: CDR1 SEHNR, CDR2 FQNEAQ (reference sequence). Full variable domain (rest looked up from reference TRBV7-9 and TRBJ1-3): DTGVSQNPRHKITKRGQNVTFRCDPISEHNRLYWYRQTLGQGPEFLTYFQNEAQLEKSRLLSDRFSAERPKGSFSTLEIQRTEQGDSAMYLCASSLLSEGGRTGNTIYFGEGSWLTVV.

CDR3 protein: CASSPRGLAGSAETQYF. For the CDR3, the DNA is TGTGCCAGCTCACCAAGGGGACTAGCGGGGTCGGCAGAGACCCAGTACTTC. This chain joins TRBV18 and TRBJ2-5; 13 bases align to TRBD2. CDR3 length: 17 amino acids. Germline assignment: CDR1 KGHSH and CDR2 LQKENI. The V gene end was trimmed by 2 bases and the J gene end by 4 bases; junction bases not matched to a gene: 7. The full variable domain, its missing parts supplied by reference TRBV18 and TRBJ2-5, is NAGVMQNPRHLVRRRGQEARLRCSPMKGHSHVYWYRQLPEEGLKFMVYLQKENIIDESGMPKERFSAEFPKEGPSILRIQQVVRGDSAAYFCASSPRGLAGSAETQYFGPGTRLLVL.

The rearrangement joins TRBV28 to TRBJ2-1; TRBD2 agrees at 10 bases. The junction had 3 bases not matched to a gene; V was cut back by 3 bases and J by 1 base. Germline assignment: CDR1 MDHEN and CDR2 SYDVKM. The CDR3 runs 16 residues. The CDR3 spells CASSFVAGGSYNEQFF. The CDR3 nucleotides are TGTGCCAGCAGTTTCGTAGCGGGGGGTTCCTACAATGAGCAGTTCTTC.

The V and J genes are TRBV4-2 and TRBJ2-7; TRBD1 aligns across 9 bases. CDR3 size: 16 residues. The J segment lost 0 bases and the V segment lost 4 bases, leaving 7 bases of the junction unmatched. The germline CDR1 and CDR2 sequences are LGHNA and YNFKEQ. The CDR3 reads CASSPGTGKSSYEQYF. As DNA, the CDR3 is TGTGCCAGCAGCCCCGGGACAGGGAAGAGCTCCTACGAGCAGTACTTC.

V and J are TRBV2 and TRBJ2-3, with D uncertain. The CDR3 is made up of 16 amino acids. From germline, CDR1 is SNHLY and CDR2 FYNNEI. The germline V and J ends were trimmed by 4 bases and 3 bases, with 17 bases remaining between them. The CDR3 is CASSGGGLMRTDTQYF. CDR3 nucleotide sequence: TGTGCCAGCAGTGGAGGTGGCCTAATGAGGACAGATACGCAGTATTTT.

V usage is TRBV5-1 and J usage is TRBJ2-7; D is uncertain. The germline V gene encodes CDR1 SGHRS and CDR2 YFSETQ. V was cut by 7 bases and J by 4 bases, with 9 bases left in between. The CDR3 runs 11 residues. The CDR3 DNA is TGCGCCAGCGGCTACGGGTACGAGCAGTACTTC. This gives the protein CASGYGYEQYF.

V gene TRBV7-9 combines with J gene TRBJ2-5; a possible D gene is TRBD2 (7 bases). With the DNA end fitting TRBJ2-7 better, the J assignment may be wrong. The length of the CDR3 is 15 residues. Germline CDR1 and CDR2: SEHNR and FQNEAQ (reference sequence). The CDR3 nucleotides read TGTGCCAGCAGCTTAGGAGGGGGGGGCTCCTACGAGCAGTACTTC. This gives the protein CASSLGGGGSYEQYF.